This TCR beta chain emerged from a study of blood T cell repertoires in COVID-19. Study-wide context: The origin of the acute and convalescent COVID-19 samples was the United States, Italy and Spain. T cells, B-cell-depleted T cells, or PBMCs provided the cDNA or gDNA that served as material.

Enrolment of Seattle patients took place during active infection, and they were followed longitudinally. Looked up from germline, CDR1 is LNHDA and CDR2 is SQIVND (reference sequence). V dropped 5 bases and J dropped 3; count of bases not matched to a gene: 1. The CDR3 contains 15 residues. Source study methods: By means of reference gene primer amplification, nucleated cell counts were estimated. TCRdb's copy holds only in-frame clones and misses some; the assay was immunoSEQ multiplex PCR. D and trimming were read from the DNA, whereas the V and J calls and clone size are those reported in that table. This table holds under 550,000 clones, 70% to 90% found once.

The chain uses TRBV19 and TRBJ2-1; 13 nucleotides align to TRBD2. The sequence was collected from a man younger than 35 with COVID-19, enrolled during active disease. The specimen was peripheral blood. The DNA of the CDR3 is TGTGCCAGTAGTTGGACTAGCGGGAGCTACAATGAGCAGTTCTTC. Translation gives CASSWTSGSYNEQFF.